The clone carrying this TCR beta chain came up once. Its target is not known. The sample comes from a study of blood T cells in healthy people across ages. Peripheral blood, roughly 9.1 milliliters per donor, was collected. Isolation yielded PBMCs, at least 7 million per sample, in every case. Together with a sample-barcoded 5' primer, a J-beta primer mix was included in a second PCR lasting about 7 to 11 cycles. Each CDR3 protein gets one entry after TCRdb re-called the 5' RACE reads with MiXCR. The sample lists around 1.5 million distinct CDR3 sequences; approximately 38% were seen once. Broader study findings: Per million T cells, TCR beta diversity dropped roughly linearly as age increased. The unsorted PBMCs prevented any conclusive comparison of naive versus antigen-experienced cells.

Germline-derived CDR1 and CDR2 are SGHRS and YFSETQ. CDR3 length: 12 amino acids. The sample was blood. The V call is TRBV5-1, the J call TRBJ2-7; no clear D gene. The DNA matches TRBJ2-5 better at its end, which makes the J call doubtful. The source of this sequence is a woman between 18 and 30 years old in good health. The CDR3 sequence: CASSGHPETQYF. DNA for the CDR3: TGCGCCAGCAGTGGCCACCCAGAGACCCAGTACTTC.